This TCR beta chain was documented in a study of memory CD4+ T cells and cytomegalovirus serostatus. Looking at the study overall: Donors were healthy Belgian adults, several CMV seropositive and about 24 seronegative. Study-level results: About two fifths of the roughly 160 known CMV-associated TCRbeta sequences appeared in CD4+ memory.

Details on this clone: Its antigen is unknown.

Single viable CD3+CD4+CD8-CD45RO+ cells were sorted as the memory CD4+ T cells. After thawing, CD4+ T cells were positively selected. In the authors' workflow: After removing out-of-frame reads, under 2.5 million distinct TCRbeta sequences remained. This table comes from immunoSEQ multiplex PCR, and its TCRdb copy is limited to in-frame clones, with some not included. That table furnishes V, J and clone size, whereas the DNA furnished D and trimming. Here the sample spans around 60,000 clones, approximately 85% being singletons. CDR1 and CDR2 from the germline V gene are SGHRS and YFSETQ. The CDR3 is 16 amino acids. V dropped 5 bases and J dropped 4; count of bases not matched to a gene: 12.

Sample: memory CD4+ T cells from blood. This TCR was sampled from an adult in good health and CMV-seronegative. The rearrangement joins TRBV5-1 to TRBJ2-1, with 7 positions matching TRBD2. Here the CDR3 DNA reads TGCGCCAGCAGTACGACTAGCACGGGGGTATACAATGAGCAGTTCTTC. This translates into CASSTTSTGVYNEQFF. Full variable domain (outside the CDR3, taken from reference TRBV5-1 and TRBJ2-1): KAGVTQTPRYLIKTRGQQVTLSCSPISGHRSVSWYQQTPGQGLQFLFEYFSETQRNKGNFPGRFSGRQFSNSRSEMNVSTLELGDSALYLCASSTTSTGVYNEQFFGPGTRLTVL.